The 4 T cell receptor beta chains listed next were all sequenced from one sample in a study of T cells after yellow fever vaccination. TCRdb itself ran the 5' RACE reads through MiXCR, one entry per CDR3 protein. This table has roughly 45,000 distinct CDR3 sequences, roughly 7% appearing once. The source was CD8+ T cells not binding an NS4B(214-222) dextramer, sorted from PBMCs, collected 45 days after the yellow fever booster vaccination. Source of these receptors: a man aged 30-40 years who received the YFV17D yellow fever vaccine.

This clonotype was seen only a few times. This chain joins TRBV7-9 and TRBJ1-2; possibly TRBD1 for D (6 bases). V was clipped by 5 bases and J by 8 bases, with 15 bases between them. This CDR3 is 13 amino acids long. CDR1 and CDR2 (germline): SEHNR, FQNEAQ (reference sequence). For the CDR3, the DNA is TGTGCCAGCAGCCTCGCGGGGGCTGAAGGCTACACCTTC. Translating gives CASSLAGAEGYTF.

A few counts support this clonotype. The genes are TRBV29-1 and TRBJ1-2, with 7 bases matching TRBD1. Per germline, CDR1 SQVTM and CDR2 ANQGSEA. CDR3 length equals 16 residues. The J segment lost 5 bases and the V segment lost 7 bases, leaving 19 bases of the junction unmatched. CDR3 protein: CSAQGETGQLTYGYTF. CDR3 nucleotides: TGCAGCGCCCAGGGGGAAACGGGACAGCTGACTTATGGCTACACCTTC.

This sequence joins TRBV21-1 and TRBJ2-7; the table's D call TRBD1 went unverified against the DNA. TRBV21-1 is a recognized pseudogene. The CDR3 extends over 16 amino acids. The CDR3 here is CASSKGTAQGNYEQYF. As DNA, the CDR3 is TGTGCCAGCAGCAAAGGGACGGCGCAGGGGAATTACGAGCAGTACTTC.

At least ten counts were recorded for this clonotype. The gene calls are TRBV4-3 and TRBJ2-7; D is possibly TRBD1 or TRBD2 (5 bases each). Germline V gene data show CDR1 as LGHNA and CDR2 as YSLEER. V was cut by 4 bases and J by 0 bases, with 13 bases left in between. This CDR3 comprises 15 residues. The CDR3 nucleotides read TGCGCCAGCAGCCCCGGGACCGGGTCCTCCTACGAGCAGTACTTC. The encoded protein is CASSPGTGSSYEQYF.